A single sample gave rise to the 24 T cell receptor beta chains below, sequenced in a study of molecular identifiers for immune sequencing clone quantification. TCRdb recomputed calls from the PCR reads with MiXCR, one row per CDR3 protein. The data show 85,000 to 95,000 distinct CDR3 sequences, with 15% to 20% seen just once and 0.85% held by the top ten. The source material was naive CD8+ T cells from blood, with Jurkat cell RNA spiked in. The subset was: FACS-sorted CD8+CD4-CCR7+CD45RA+ naive T cells. All receptors derive from a human donor in good health. Some libraries in this study had Jurkat cell RNA spiked in.

Of note for this clonotype: A much larger clone is a single base away; this may be a read error. J is TRBJ2-3 and V is TRBV18; 8 bases fit TRBD1. With 3 bases clipped from V and 2 bases from J, the junction kept 13 bases outside the gene matches. Germline V lookup: CDR1 KGHSH, CDR2 LQKENI. There are 18 residues in the CDR3. The chain's CDR3 is CASSPPLGQETPTDTQYF. In DNA, the CDR3 is TGTGCCAGCTCACCCCCTCTGGGACAGGAGACCCCCACAGATACGCAGTATTTT.

This clonotype has just one count. The rearrangement uses TRBV29-1 and TRBJ2-5, with D perhaps TRBD2 (6 bases). Per the germline V gene, CDR1 is SQVTM and CDR2 is ANQGSEA. The CDR3 is 15 amino acids. Trimming shortened V by 2 bases and J by 5 bases, and 18 bases separated the two germline ends. CDR3 in DNA: TGCAGCGTTGAAATTTACGCTAGCGAGCATGAGACCCAGTACTTC. It codes for CSVEIYASEHETQYF.

This clonotype was recorded at least ten times. V and J are TRBV5-8 and TRBJ1-4, with 11 bases matching TRBD1. The CDR3 consists of 17 residues. Germline-derived CDR1 and CDR2 are SGHTS and YDEGEE. V dropped 4 bases and J dropped 8; count of bases not matched to a gene: 13. In nucleotides, the CDR3 is TGTGCCAGCAGCGACGGACAGGGGGCTGGTTTTGGGGAAAAACTGTTTTTT. As protein: CASSDGQGAGFGEKLFF.

The chain employs TRBV27 and TRBJ2-7; 10 bases fit TRBD1. The trim removed 3 bases at V and 4 bases at J, leaving 3 bases unmatched. Germline loops: CDR1 MNHEY, CDR2 SMNVEV (reference sequence). CDR3 size: 14 residues. The CDR3 reads CASSFLGQGYEQYF. CDR3 coding DNA: TGTGCCAGCAGTTTCTTGGGACAGGGGTACGAGCAGTACTTC.

This clonotype occurred a few times. J is TRBJ2-4 and V is TRBV30, with D tentatively TRBD2 (6 bases). The CDR3 has 16 amino acids. Between the trimmed V and J ends, which lost 0 bases and 2 bases, there was a span of 14 bases. Germline CDR1 and CDR2: GTSNPN and SVGIG (reference sequence). CDR3 region: CAWSVLLGGTKNIQYF. In nucleotides, the CDR3 is TGTGCCTGGAGTGTACTGCTCGGAGGGACCAAAAACATTCAGTACTTC.

The rearrangement joins TRBV5-5 to TRBJ2-2, with 7 bases matching TRBD1. V trimming: 0 bases; J trimming: 0 bases; junction bases outside the gene matches: 2. Germline V gene lookup returns CDR1 SGHKS and CDR2 YYEKEE (reference sequence). The CDR3 is 16 residues long. CDR3 protein: CASSLGDRANTGELFF. For the CDR3, the DNA is TGTGCCAGCAGCTTGGGGGACAGAGCGAACACCGGGGAGCTGTTTTTT. Variable domain in full (rest from reference TRBV5-5 and TRBJ2-2): DAGVTQSPTHLIKTRGQQVTLRCSPISGHKSVSWYQQVLGQGPQFIFQYYEKEERGRGNFPDRFSARQFPNYSSELNVNALLLGDSALYLCASSLGDRANTGELFFGEGSRLTVL.

Many counts were recorded for this clonotype. The chain recombines TRBV4-1 with TRBJ2-1; maybe TRBD2 (7 bases). Germline loops: CDR1 MGHRA, CDR2 YSYEKL. The CDR3 spans 15 residues. Trimming pared 1 base from V and 8 bases from J, leaving 15 bases between. The CDR3 region has the DNA TGCGCCAGCAGCCAAGTCGGGGGGCTGGGGGATGAGCAGTTCTTC. Its translation: CASSQVGGLGDEQFF.

At least ten counts were recorded for this clonotype. The chain has TRBV19 and TRBJ1-5; D call uncertain. V dropped 6 bases and J dropped 6 bases, with 15 bases sitting between them. The CDR3 has 14 amino acids. Germline-derived CDR1 and CDR2 are LNHDA and SQIVND (reference sequence). The DNA of the CDR3 is TGTGCCAGTAGCCCCACGGTAGTTTTTCAGCCCCAGCATTTT. Encoded protein: CASSPTVVFQPQHF.

This clonotype was seen repeatedly, ten times or more. This chain links TRBV27 with TRBJ2-7; no reliable D call. The CDR3 covers 14 residues. Per germline, CDR1 MNHEY and CDR2 SMNVEV (reference sequence). V lost 4 bases, J lost 0 bases, and 10 bases lay in between. This CDR3 is CASSSRTDSYEQYF. The DNA for the CDR3 is TGTGCCAGCAGTTCCCGGACGGACTCCTACGAGCAGTACTTC.

As for this clonotype: One end of the junction is discordant with germline, which a read error may explain. V is TRBV29-1 and J is TRBJ1-1; D call uncertain. The germline V gene has CDR1 SQVTM and CDR2 ANQGSEA. There are 13 residues in the CDR3. CDR3 region: CNVGMGMNTEAFF. CDR3 coding DNA: TGCAACGTTGGTATGGGAATGAACACTGAAGCTTTCTTT.

This clonotype was observed at least ten times. The chain carries TRBV6-5 and TRBJ2-1; D gene ambiguous. Deletions cut 2 bases from V and 0 bases from J, with 8 bases between. Germline CDR1 reads MNHEY; CDR2 reads SVGAGI. The length of the CDR3 is 15 residues. As DNA, the CDR3 is TGTGCCAGCAGTTACCAACAGAGCTCCTACAATGAGCAGTTCTTC. Translation: CASSYQQSSYNEQFF.

This clonotype showed up many times. V is TRBV19 and J is TRBJ1-2; 9 bases fit TRBD1. CDR1 is LNHDA, CDR2 SQIVND, per germline (reference sequence). The CDR3 is 16 amino acids. V trimming: 6 bases; J trimming: 2 bases; junction bases outside the gene matches: 10. The CDR3 is CASSPLIGTGNYGYTF. CDR3 nucleotide sequence: TGTGCCAGTAGCCCTCTCATCGGGACAGGGAACTATGGCTACACCTTC.

This clonotype has more than one count but fewer than ten. At one of its ends the junction is not consistent with the germline gene, which may arise from a read error. The V call is TRBV7-9, the J call TRBJ2-1, with D possibly being TRBD2 (6 bases). The CDR3 covers 15 residues. In germline, CDR1 is SEHNR, CDR2 FQNEAQ (reference sequence). The CDR3 DNA reads as TGTGCCAGCAGGGGGCCGGTGGTAGCGGACAATGAGCGGTTCTTC. Translating it yields CASRGPVVADNERFF.

This clonotype was picked up many times. The chain employs TRBV5-6 and TRBJ2-7; D is unresolved. The V and J ends lost 3 bases and 1 base respectively, with 14 bases between them. There are 15 residues in the CDR3. Looked up from germline, CDR1 is SGHDT and CDR2 is YYEEEE. CDR3 sequence (DNA): TGTGCCAGCAGCTATGGTTATGGCGTTTCCTACGAGCAGTACTTC. Translation: CASSYGYGVSYEQYF.

This clonotype was counted many times. A junction end diverges from the germline sequence, so it may reflect a read error. This CDR3 reads CASSLRTSGGLAF. The CDR3 bases are TGTGCCAGCAGCTTACGGACTAGCGGGGGCCTCGCGTTC. The chain links TRBV9 to TRBJ2-7; 13 nucleotides agree with TRBD2. The CDR3 has 13 amino acids. The germline V gene has CDR1 SGDLS and CDR2 YYNGEE.

This clonotype was detected ten times or more. The J gene is TRBJ1-1, the V gene TRBV19; TRBD1 matches 8 bases. The ends lost 1 base at V and 4 bases at J; junction bases unmatched: 2. Germline V lookup: CDR1 LNHDA, CDR2 SQIVND (reference sequence). The CDR3 is made up of 14 amino acids. As DNA, the CDR3 is TGTGCCAGTAGTATAGCCACAGGGGGCACTGAAGCTTTCTTT. It translates to CASSIATGGTEAFF. Using reference TRBV19 and TRBJ1-1 for the parts outside the CDR3, the full variable domain is DGGITQSPKYLFRKEGQNVTLSCEQNLNHDAMYWYRQDPGQGLRLIYYSQIVNDFQKGDIAEGYSVSREKKESFPLTVTSAQKNPTAFYLCASSIATGGTEAFFGQGTRLTVV.

Ten or more counts support this clonotype. V gene TRBV6-2 or TRBV6-3 combines with J gene TRBJ2-7, with TRBD2 identical over 11 bases. The CDR3 sequence is 19 residues long. Germline values: CDR1 MNHEY, CDR2 SVGEGT. Trimming at V came to 0 bases and at J to 0 bases, leaving 10 bases not matched to a gene. This CDR3 is CASSYSTSGAQPVSYEQYF. CDR3 nucleotide sequence: TGTGCCAGCAGTTACTCGACTAGCGGGGCCCAACCTGTCTCCTACGAGCAGTACTTC.

There are many counts of this clonotype. V and J are TRBV12-3 or TRBV12-4 and TRBJ2-5; D remains unclear. Deletions cut 1 base from V and 5 bases from J, with 11 bases between. This CDR3 comprises 14 residues. The CDR3 sequence is CASSLGVRWETQYF. The CDR3 DNA sequence: TGTGCCAGCAGTTTAGGAGTGCGCTGGGAGACCCAGTACTTC.

This clonotype was seen at least ten times. The chain couples TRBV11-2 to TRBJ2-5; the match to TRBD2 covers 13 bases. Per the germline V gene, CDR1 is SGHAT and CDR2 is FQNNGV. The trim removed 5 bases at V and 12 bases at J, leaving 18 bases unmatched. This CDR3 is 17 amino acids long. The CDR3 nucleotides are TGTGCCAGCAGCCCTCAGACTAGCGGGGGGCCGGACTCAGCGGAGTACTTC. Amino acids: CASSPQTSGGPDSAEYF. Variable domain in full (rest from reference TRBV11-2 and TRBJ2-5): EAGVAQSPRYKIIEKRQSVAFWCNPISGHATLYWYQQILGQGPKLLIQFQNNGVVDDSQLPKDRFSAERLKGVDSTLKIQPAKLEDSAVYLCASSPQTSGGPDSAEYFGPGTRLLVL.

This clonotype was counted at least ten times. The chain carries TRBV5-6 and TRBJ2-7, with a possible D match to TRBD2 (5 bases). The germline V gene has CDR1 SGHDT and CDR2 YYEEEE. This CDR3 has 15 residues. The V and J ends lost 4 bases and 6 bases respectively, with 20 bases between them. CDR3 DNA sequence: TGTGCCAGCAGCCCCGGACTCAAAGATTTTTCCGAGCAGTACTTC. Its translation: CASSPGLKDFSEQYF. The variable domain in full, with the rest retrieved from reference TRBV5-6 and TRBJ2-7, is DAGVTQSPTHLIKTRGQQVTLRCSPKSGHDTVSWYQQALGQGPQFIFQYYEEEERQRGNFPDRFSGHQFPNYSSELNVNALLLGDSALYLCASSPGLKDFSEQYFGPGTRLTVT.

In the case of this clonotype: Since a much larger clone is just one base distant, this may be a read error. This chain links TRBV27 with TRBJ1-5, with D possibly TRBD1 on 6 matching bases. Deletions cut 5 bases from V and 8 bases from J, with 13 bases between. Germline V lookup: CDR1 MNHEY, CDR2 SMNVEV (reference sequence). CDR3 length: 13 residues. CDR3 bases: TGTGCCAGCAGTCCTCAGGGGAATAAGCCCCAGCATTTT. This encodes CASSPQGNKPQHF.

To note about this clonotype: A much larger clone lies a single base off, so this may be a read error. V and J are TRBV19 and TRBJ1-5; TRBD1 is a possible D gene (6 bases). The V gene lost 6 bases and the J gene lost 3 bases, with 15 bases spanning the gap. Germline CDR1 LNHDA, CDR2 SQIVND (reference sequence). This CDR3 has 15 amino acids. The CDR3 DNA sequence: TGTGCCAGTAGGGTAACAGGGAAACTCAATCAGCCCCAGCATTTT. It translates to CASRVTGKLNQPQHF.

This clonotype was counted many times. The chain has TRBV7-2 and TRBJ2-2; D uncertain. The germline V gene encodes CDR1 SGHTA and CDR2 FQGNSA. V lost 2 bases and J 6 bases, leaving 7 bases between the germline ends. The CDR3 has 13 amino acids. CDR3 in DNA: TGTGCCAGCAGCTTACCAAGGGCCGGGGAGCTGTTTTTT. This codes for CASSLPRAGELFF.

This clonotype has at least ten counts. The chain combines TRBV6-6 with TRBJ2-2; weak D call: TRBD2 (5 bases). Germline V CDR1 and CDR2: MNHNY, SVGAGI (reference sequence). With 6 bases removed from V and 8 bases from J, the gap between germline ends came to 19 bases. CDR3 size: 15 residues. In DNA form, the CDR3 reads TGTGCCAGCAGAGATCCGGGGAGCCCGGGGGGGGAGCTGTTTTTT. Residues: CASRDPGSPGGELFF.